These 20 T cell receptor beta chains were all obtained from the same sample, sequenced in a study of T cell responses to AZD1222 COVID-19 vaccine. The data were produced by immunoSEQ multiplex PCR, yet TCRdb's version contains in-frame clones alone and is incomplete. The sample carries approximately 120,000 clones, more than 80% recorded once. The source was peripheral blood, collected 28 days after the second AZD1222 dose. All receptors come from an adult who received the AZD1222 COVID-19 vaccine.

DNA of the CDR3: TGTGCCAGCACCACGGGGACAGGGGGGACCAACGAGCAGTACTTC. Translated: CASTTGTGGTNEQYF. The chain uses TRBV6-5 and TRBJ2-7; 11 bases are a match to TRBD1. CDR1 and CDR2 (germline): MNHEY, SVGAGI. Trimming at V came to 7 bases and at J to 5 bases, leaving 10 bases not matched to a gene. The CDR3 runs 15 residues.

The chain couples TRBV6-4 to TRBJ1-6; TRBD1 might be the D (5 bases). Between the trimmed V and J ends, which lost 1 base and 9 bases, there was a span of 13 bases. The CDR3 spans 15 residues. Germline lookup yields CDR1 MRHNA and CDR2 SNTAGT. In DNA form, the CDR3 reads TGTGCCAGCAGTGACTTGGGGGAAGCGGGTTCACCCCTCCACTTT. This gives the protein CASSDLGEAGSPLHF.

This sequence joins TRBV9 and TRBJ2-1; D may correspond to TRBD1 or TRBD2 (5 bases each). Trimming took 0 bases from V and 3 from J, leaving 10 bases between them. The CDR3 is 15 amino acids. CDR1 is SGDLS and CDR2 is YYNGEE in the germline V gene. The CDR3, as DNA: TGTGCCAGCAGCGTAGAAGTGGGGGACTACAATGAGCAGTTCTTC. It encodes CASSVEVGDYNEQFF.

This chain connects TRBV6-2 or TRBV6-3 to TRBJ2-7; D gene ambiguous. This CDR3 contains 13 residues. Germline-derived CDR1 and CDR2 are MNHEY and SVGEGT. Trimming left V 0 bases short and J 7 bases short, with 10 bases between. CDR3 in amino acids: CASSYSLGKEQYF. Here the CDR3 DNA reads TGTGCCAGCAGTTACTCGCTGGGTAAGGAGCAGTACTTC.

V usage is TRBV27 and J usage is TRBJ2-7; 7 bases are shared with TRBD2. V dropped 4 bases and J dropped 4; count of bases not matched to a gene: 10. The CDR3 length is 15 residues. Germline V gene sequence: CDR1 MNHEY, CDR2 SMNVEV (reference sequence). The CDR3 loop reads CASSSLPLAAYEQYF. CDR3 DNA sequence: TGTGCCAGCAGTTCCCTCCCCCTAGCGGCATACGAGCAGTACTTC.

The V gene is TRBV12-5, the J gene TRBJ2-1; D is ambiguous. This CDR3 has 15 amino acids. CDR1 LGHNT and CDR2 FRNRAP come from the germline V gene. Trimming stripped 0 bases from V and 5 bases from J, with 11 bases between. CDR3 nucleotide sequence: TGTGCTAGTGGTTTGGTGGGCGGCCATAACAATGAGCAGTTCTTC. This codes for CASGLVGGHNNEQFF.

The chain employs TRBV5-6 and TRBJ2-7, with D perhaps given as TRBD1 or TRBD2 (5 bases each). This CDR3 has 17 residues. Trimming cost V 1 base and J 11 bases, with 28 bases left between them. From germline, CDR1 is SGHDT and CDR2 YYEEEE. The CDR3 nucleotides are TGTGCCAGCAGCTTGAGCGGAATCGGACAAGTCCGTCGTGGGGAGTACTTC. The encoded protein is CASSLSGIGQVRRGEYF.

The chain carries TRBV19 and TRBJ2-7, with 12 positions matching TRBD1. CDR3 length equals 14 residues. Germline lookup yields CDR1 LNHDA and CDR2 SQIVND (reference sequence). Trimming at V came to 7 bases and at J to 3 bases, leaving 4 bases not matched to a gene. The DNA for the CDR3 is TGTGCCAGTACTGGGACAGGGGGCCTCTACGAGCAGTACTTC. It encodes CASTGTGGLYEQYF.

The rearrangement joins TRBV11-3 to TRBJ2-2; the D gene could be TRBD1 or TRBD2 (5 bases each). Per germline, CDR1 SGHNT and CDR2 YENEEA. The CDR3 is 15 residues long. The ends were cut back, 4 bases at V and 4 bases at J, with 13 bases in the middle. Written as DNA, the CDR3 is TGTGCCAGCAGCTCCAGAGGGGTGGGCACCGGGGAGCTGTTTTTT. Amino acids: CASSSRGVGTGELFF.

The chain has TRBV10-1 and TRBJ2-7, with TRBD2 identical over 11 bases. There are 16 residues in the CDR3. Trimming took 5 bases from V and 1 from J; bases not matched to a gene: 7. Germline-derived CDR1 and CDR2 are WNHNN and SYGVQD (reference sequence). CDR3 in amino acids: CASSPRTSGPSYEQYF. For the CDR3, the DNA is TGCGCCAGCAGTCCTCGGACTAGCGGGCCTTCCTACGAGCAGTACTTC.

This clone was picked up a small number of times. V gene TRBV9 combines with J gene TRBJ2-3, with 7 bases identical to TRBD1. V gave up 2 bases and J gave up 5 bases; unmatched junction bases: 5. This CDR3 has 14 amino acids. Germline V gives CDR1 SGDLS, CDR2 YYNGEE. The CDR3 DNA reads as TGTGCCAGCAGCGTGACAGGGACACTAGATACGCAGTATTTT. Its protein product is CASSVTGTLDTQYF.

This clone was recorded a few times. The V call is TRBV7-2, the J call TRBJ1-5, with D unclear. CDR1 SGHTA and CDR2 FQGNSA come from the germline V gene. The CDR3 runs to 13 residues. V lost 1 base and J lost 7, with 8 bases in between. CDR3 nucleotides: TGTGCCAGCAGCTTAGTGAAGGGACAGCCCCAGCATTTT. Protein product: CASSLVKGQPQHF.

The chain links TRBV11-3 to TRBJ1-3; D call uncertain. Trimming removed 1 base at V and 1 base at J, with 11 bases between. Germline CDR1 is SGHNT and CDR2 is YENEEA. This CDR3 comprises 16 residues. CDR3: CASSLGSTKSGNTIYF. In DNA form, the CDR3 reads TGTGCCAGCAGCTTAGGGTCCACCAAGTCTGGAAACACCATATATTTT. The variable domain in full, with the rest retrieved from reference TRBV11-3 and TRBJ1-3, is EAGVVQSPRYKIIEKKQPVAFWCNPISGHNTLYWYLQNLGQGPELLIRYENEEAVDDSQLPKDRFSAERLKGVDSTLKIQPAELGDSAVYLCASSLGSTKSGNTIYFGEGSWLTVV.

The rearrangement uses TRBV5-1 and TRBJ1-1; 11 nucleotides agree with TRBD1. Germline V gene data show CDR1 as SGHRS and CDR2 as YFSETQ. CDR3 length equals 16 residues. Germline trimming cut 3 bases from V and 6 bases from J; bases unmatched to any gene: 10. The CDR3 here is CASSSGQGAVSAEAFF. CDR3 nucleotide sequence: TGCGCCAGCAGCTCTGGACAGGGGGCGGTAAGTGCTGAAGCTTTCTTT.

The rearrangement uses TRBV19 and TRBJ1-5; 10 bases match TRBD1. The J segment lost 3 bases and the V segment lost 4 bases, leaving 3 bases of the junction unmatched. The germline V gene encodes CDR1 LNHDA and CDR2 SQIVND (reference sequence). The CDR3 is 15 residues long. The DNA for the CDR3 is TGTGCCAGTAGTAAAGGGACAGGGGACAATCAGCCCCAGCATTTT. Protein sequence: CASSKGTGDNQPQHF.

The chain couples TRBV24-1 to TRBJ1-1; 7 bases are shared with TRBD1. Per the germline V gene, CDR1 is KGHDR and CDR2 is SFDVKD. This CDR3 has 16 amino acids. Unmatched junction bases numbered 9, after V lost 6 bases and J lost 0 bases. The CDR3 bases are TGTGCCACCAGTCCAGGGACAGTGGCGATGAACACTGAAGCTTTCTTT. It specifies CATSPGTVAMNTEAFF.

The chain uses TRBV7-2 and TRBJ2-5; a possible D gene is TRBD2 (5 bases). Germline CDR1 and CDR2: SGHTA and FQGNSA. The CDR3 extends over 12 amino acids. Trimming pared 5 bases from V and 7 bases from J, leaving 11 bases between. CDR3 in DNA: TGTGCCAGCAGCCCAGGTGCGGGGACCCAGTACTTC. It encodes CASSPGAGTQYF.

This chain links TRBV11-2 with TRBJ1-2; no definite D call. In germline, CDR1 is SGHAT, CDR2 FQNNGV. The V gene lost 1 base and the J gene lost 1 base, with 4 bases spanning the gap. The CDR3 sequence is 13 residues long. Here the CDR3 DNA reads TGTGCCAGCAGCTTAGGGCTTAACTATGGCTACACCTTC. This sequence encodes CASSLGLNYGYTF. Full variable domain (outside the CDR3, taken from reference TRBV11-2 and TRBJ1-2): EAGVAQSPRYKIIEKRQSVAFWCNPISGHATLYWYQQILGQGPKLLIQFQNNGVVDDSQLPKDRFSAERLKGVDSTLKIQPAKLEDSAVYLCASSLGLNYGYTFGSGTRLTVV.

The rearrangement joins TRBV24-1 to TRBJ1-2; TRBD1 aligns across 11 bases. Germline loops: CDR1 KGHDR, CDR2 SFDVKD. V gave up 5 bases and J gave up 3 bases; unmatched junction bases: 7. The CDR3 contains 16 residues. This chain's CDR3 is CATSALRTGGDYGYTF. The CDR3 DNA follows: TGTGCCACCAGTGCCCTCAGGACAGGGGGCGACTATGGCTACACCTTC.

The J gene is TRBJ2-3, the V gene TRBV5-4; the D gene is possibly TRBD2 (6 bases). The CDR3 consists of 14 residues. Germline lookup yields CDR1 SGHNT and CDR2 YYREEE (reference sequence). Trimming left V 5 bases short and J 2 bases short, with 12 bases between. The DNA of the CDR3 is TGTGCCAGCAGTTCTTGGCGGGACACAGATACGCAGTATTTT. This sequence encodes CASSSWRDTDTQYF.